The source of this TCR beta chain is a study of OX40 agonist ivuxolimab in advanced cancers. Across the study: Partial responses, seen in three patients, involved one hepatocellular carcinoma and two cutaneous melanomas. Study-level points and caveats: Partial responders dosed at 0.1-3.0 mg/kg displayed clonal expansion ranking among the lowest.

Method: immunoSEQ multiplex PCR; TCRdb's copy keeps in-frame clones and lacks some. Among 50,000 to 75,000 clones, nearly 90% were seen once, and the ten largest hold approximately 0.3%. Individuals having autoimmune disease history or systemic immunosuppression were not enrolled. As for this clone: Its antigen remains unknown.

This CDR3 contains 13 residues. Germline V gene data show CDR1 as MNHEY and CDR2 as SMNVEV (reference sequence). V shed 5 bases and J shed 3 bases, with 8 bases lying between them. The sequence was obtained from an adult with an advanced solid tumor such as melanoma, head and neck, liver or kidney cancer. The starting material was CD4+ or CD8+ T cells sorted from blood, obtained in a trial of the OX40 agonist ivuxolimab. V and J are TRBV27 and TRBJ1-5; D gene ambiguous. The CDR3 coding sequence is TGTGCCAGCAGTCTACGATTCAATCAGCCCCAGCATTTT. Translated, it gives CASSLRFNQPQHF.